This T cell receptor beta chain was identified during a study of cytomegalovirus exposure and HLA in healthy donors. A multiplex PCR was run with 60 Vbeta primers and 13 Jbeta primers. Here immunoSEQ multiplex PCR was the method, and the copy in TCRdb shows in-frame clones only, minus some. The repertoire includes 60,000 to 70,000 clones, around 85% of them detected once, and nearly 3% sits in the top ten. This clone came up once. This CDR3 comprises 15 residues. Germline V lookup: CDR1 SGHTA, CDR2 FQGTGA. V was pared by 4 bases and J by 4 bases, with 3 bases of the junction left unmatched. Specimen: PBMCs. The TCR sequence derives from a woman in her 30s in good health and CMV-seronegative. The gene calls are TRBV7-3 and TRBJ2-1; 11 bases are shared with TRBD1. CDR3 sequence (DNA): TGTGCCAGCAGCTCCCGGGACAGGGGGTACAATGAGCAGTTCTTC. Its translation is CASSSRDRGYNEQFF.